One sample yielded the 26 T cell receptor beta chains listed below, sequenced in a study of graft-versus-host responses after intestinal transplantation (TCRdb year 2021). Library creation used the immunoSEQ multiplex PCR assay. In its TCRdb copy, this immuneACCESS table keeps in-frame sequences only and misses some clones. Where compared with another copy, unresolved V genes explain less than half of these, and the others have no known cause. The sample table contains 85,000 to 100,000 clones; only one count was recorded for 85% to 90% of them. 0.095% to 0.11% of the sample belongs to the ten largest clones. Their target antigens are unknown. Sample time point, as interpreted from the label and publication: cells obtained before transplantation from donor or recipient. The starting material was unstimulated CD4+ T cells sorted from spleen or lymph node cells, obtained before intestinal transplant. These receptors were taken from a human donor who received an intestinal transplant.

The chain joins TRBV6-5 to TRBJ1-4; possibly TRBD1 for D (5 bases). Trimming stripped 1 base from V and 8 bases from J, with 11 bases between. The CDR3 has 14 amino acids. Per the germline V gene, CDR1 is MNHEY and CDR2 is SVGAGI. CDR3 nucleotide sequence: TGTGCCAGCAGTTACTTTGGCGGGGGGGAAAAACTGTTTTTT. Translating gives CASSYFGGGEKLFF.

The rearrangement uses TRBV25-1 and TRBJ1-5; 9 bases are a match to TRBD1. CDR3 length equals 15 residues. The junction had 8 bases not matched to a gene; V was cut back by 6 bases and J by 5 bases. Germline V gene sequence: CDR1 MGHDK, CDR2 SYGVNS. CDR3 coding DNA: TGTGCCAGCAGGGCGACAGGGGGAGGGCATCAGCCCCAGCATTTT. Its translation is CASRATGGGHQPQHF.

This clone was seen just once. The chain has TRBV27 and TRBJ2-5; 7 nucleotides agree with TRBD1. Germline lookup yields CDR1 MNHEY and CDR2 SMNVEV (reference sequence). This CDR3 comprises 14 residues. The junction had 4 bases not matched to a gene; V was cut back by 3 bases and J by 3 bases. The CDR3 reads CASSFLGQKETQYF. For the CDR3, the DNA is TGTGCCAGCAGTTTCTTGGGACAGAAAGAGACCCAGTACTTC.

This chain connects TRBV4-1 to TRBJ1-4, with D possibly matching TRBD1 (6 bases). Germline V gene sequence: CDR1 MGHRA, CDR2 YSYEKL. V was clipped by 4 bases and J by 4 bases, with 10 bases between them. The CDR3 has 14 amino acids. CDR3 coding DNA: TGCGCCAGCAGCCCCGGACAGTTTAATGAAAAACTGTTTTTT. It yields the protein CASSPGQFNEKLFF.

This rearrangement joins TRBV5-4 to TRBJ2-7; D is possibly TRBD2 (5 bases). Germline V gene lookup returns CDR1 SGHNT and CDR2 YYREEE (reference sequence). The V end lost 4 bases, the J end lost 4 bases, and 12 bases lay between the germline ends. The CDR3 covers 13 residues. This chain's CDR3 is CASSQEAAYEQYF. Written as DNA, the CDR3 is TGTGCCAGCAGCCAGGAGGCAGCATACGAGCAGTACTTC.

V usage is TRBV5-5 and J usage is TRBJ1-2, with D possibly TRBD1 on 5 matching bases. V was pared by 4 bases and J by 4 bases, with 11 bases between. Germline V gene lookup returns CDR1 SGHKS and CDR2 YYEKEE (reference sequence). This CDR3 has 13 residues. The CDR3 region is CASSLQGGYGYTF. The DNA for the CDR3 is TGTGCCAGCAGCCTCCAGGGAGGCTATGGCTACACCTTC. The whole variable domain, remainder taken from reference TRBV5-5 and TRBJ1-2, is DAGVTQSPTHLIKTRGQQVTLRCSPISGHKSVSWYQQVLGQGPQFIFQYYEKEERGRGNFPDRFSARQFPNYSSELNVNALLLGDSALYLCASSLQGGYGYTFGSGTRLTVV.

The chain uses TRBV7-3 and TRBJ2-1; 9 bases are shared with TRBD2. From germline, CDR1 is SGHTA and CDR2 FQGTGA. V dropped 8 bases and J dropped 7; count of bases not matched to a gene: 9. There are 14 residues in the CDR3. CDR3: CASGSLAGRNEQFF. CDR3 DNA: TGTGCCAGCGGGTCCCTAGCGGGGAGAAATGAGCAGTTCTTC.

V gene TRBV7-9 combines with J gene TRBJ1-2; D not certain. This CDR3 contains 13 residues. Trimming left V 6 bases short and J 2 bases short, with 10 bases between. The germline V gene encodes CDR1 SEHNR and CDR2 FQNEAQ (reference sequence). CDR3 coding DNA: TGTGCCAGCAGGAACGACAAGAACTATGGCTACACCTTC. Its protein product is CASRNDKNYGYTF.

Comments on this clone: An end of the junction differs from the germline gene, which may be a read error. The chain links TRBV20-1 to TRBJ2-1, with D possibly being TRBD1 (6 bases). The germline CDR1 and CDR2 sequences are DFQATT and SNEGSKA (reference sequence). This CDR3 comprises 10 residues. Here the CDR3 DNA reads TGCAGTGCCGTCCAGGGGCCCCCGCTCTTC. Its protein product is CSAVQGPPLF.

The rearrangement links TRBV7-2 to TRBJ2-3; 10 bases map to TRBD2. With 0 bases clipped from V and 8 bases from J, the junction kept 23 bases outside the gene matches. Germline CDR1 and CDR2: SGHTA and FQGNSA. This CDR3 contains 21 residues. The CDR3 loop reads CASSLAPSGGPGTPRRGTQYF. CDR3 in DNA: TGTGCCAGCAGCTTAGCCCCTAGCGGGGGCCCCGGGACGCCCCGCCGCGGTACGCAGTATTTT.

This chain joins TRBV19 and TRBJ2-1, with 11 bases lining up with TRBD1. V was pared by 0 bases and J by 9 bases, with 4 bases of the junction left unmatched. CDR3 length: 15 amino acids. Germline CDR1 LNHDA, CDR2 SQIVND (reference sequence). This CDR3 is CASSIDRTGGIEQFF. The CDR3 nucleotides read TGTGCCAGTAGTATAGATAGGACAGGGGGCATTGAGCAGTTCTTC.

The chain is built from TRBV7-2 and TRBJ1-3, with 8 bases aligning to TRBD1. V shed 5 bases, J shed 0 bases, and the junction held 3 bases outside the gene matches. Per the germline V gene, CDR1 is SGHTA and CDR2 is FQGNSA. The CDR3 consists of 15 residues. CDR3 sequence (DNA): TGTGCCAGCAGCCTGACAGGGGCCTCTGGAAACACCATATATTTT. It translates to CASSLTGASGNTIYF.

Only a few counts were recorded for this clone. V gene TRBV15 combines with J gene TRBJ1-4, with 7 bases aligning to TRBD1. V lost 2 bases, J lost 0 bases, and 3 bases stayed unmatched. This CDR3 region has 16 residues. CDR1 is LNHNV and CDR2 is YYDKDF in the germline V gene (reference sequence). CDR3 protein: CATSRLDRATNEKLFF. CDR3 DNA sequence: TGTGCCACCAGCAGACTCGACAGGGCAACTAATGAAAAACTGTTTTTT.

V is TRBV7-9 and J is TRBJ1-6; tentative D call: TRBD1 (6 bases). Trimming removed 0 bases from V and 7 bases from J, with 10 bases in between. The CDR3 consists of 15 residues. CDR1 and CDR2 from the germline V gene are SEHNR and FQNEAQ (reference sequence). CDR3 residues: CASSLATGLNSPLHF. For the CDR3, the DNA is TGTGCCAGCAGCTTAGCGACAGGCCTCAATTCACCCCTCCACTTT.

The V call is TRBV2, the J call TRBJ1-5, with D unclear. The CDR3 loop spans 15 amino acids. The germline V gene has CDR1 SNHLY and CDR2 FYNNEI. Trimming shortened V by 4 bases and J by 0 bases, and 10 bases separated the two germline ends. The CDR3 region is CASSARPYSNQPQHF. The CDR3 nucleotides read TGTGCCAGCAGTGCTCGCCCCTATAGCAATCAGCCCCAGCATTTT.

The genes are TRBV5-6 and TRBJ1-6, with TRBD1 matching over 8 bases. CDR1 SGHDT and CDR2 YYEEEE come from the germline V gene. This CDR3 comprises 14 residues. With V trimmed by 4 bases and J by 10 bases, 7 bases remained unmatched. CDR3 nucleotide sequence: TGTGCCAGCAGCCAGGACAGGGTGGGGTCACCCCTCCACTTT. This translates into CASSQDRVGSPLHF. Using reference TRBV5-6 and TRBJ1-6 for the parts outside the CDR3, the full variable domain is DAGVTQSPTHLIKTRGQQVTLRCSPKSGHDTVSWYQQALGQGPQFIFQYYEEEERQRGNFPDRFSGHQFPNYSSELNVNALLLGDSALYLCASSQDRVGSPLHFGNGTRLTVT.

CDR3 protein: CASSFLGTGASYEQYF. For the CDR3, the DNA is TGCGCCAGCAGCTTCCTAGGGACAGGGGCGTCCTACGAGCAGTACTTC. V and J are TRBV5-1 and TRBJ2-7; 10 bases are shared with TRBD1. The length of the CDR3 is 16 residues. J gave up 1 base and V 2 bases, and 6 bases lay outside the gene matches. Germline CDR1 reads SGHRS; CDR2 reads YFSETQ.

Notes on this clone: Other DNA sequences from this sample encode an identical CDR3 as well. The CDR3 protein is CASSLDGYSNQPQHF. The CDR3, as DNA: TGCGCCAGCAGCCTAGACGGATATAGCAATCAGCCCCAGCATTTT. The chain joins TRBV5-1 to TRBJ1-5; D call uncertain. V lost 4 bases and J 0 bases, leaving 11 bases between the germline ends. The CDR3 spans 15 residues. Germline V lookup: CDR1 SGHRS, CDR2 YFSETQ.

This clone was seen only once. The chain recombines TRBV5-1 with TRBJ2-7; 11 bases are shared with TRBD1. V trimming: 4 bases; J trimming: 6 bases; junction bases outside the gene matches: 9. The CDR3 consists of 15 residues. Germline-derived CDR1 and CDR2 are SGHRS and YFSETQ. The chain's CDR3 is CASSLLGTGGGEQYF. DNA for the CDR3: TGCGCCAGCAGCCTCCTAGGGACAGGGGGTGGCGAGCAGTACTTC.

The V call is TRBV6-1, the J call TRBJ2-5; a possible D gene is TRBD1 (5 bases). This CDR3 is 14 amino acids long. Trimming cost V 6 bases and J 1 base, with 12 bases left between them. CDR1 and CDR2 (germline): MNHNS, SASEGT. The CDR3: CASRMGLLQETQYF. The DNA of the CDR3 is TGTGCCAGCAGGATGGGGCTCCTCCAAGAGACCCAGTACTTC.

The chain employs TRBV7-8 and TRBJ2-3, with a weak D call TRBD2 (5 bases). Germline V CDR1 and CDR2: SGHVS, FQNEAQ. Trimming pared 3 bases from V and 1 base from J, leaving 8 bases between. The length of the CDR3 is 14 residues. CDR3 sequence (DNA): TGTGCCAGCAGCTTTTCCGGGGGCACAGATACGCAGTATTTT. Amino acid sequence: CASSFSGGTDTQYF.

The rearrangement uses TRBV4-1 and TRBJ2-1, with 12 bases lining up with TRBD1. Trimming cost V 0 bases and J 0 bases; bases outside gene matches: 9. The CDR3 runs 20 residues. Per germline, CDR1 MGHRA and CDR2 YSYEKL. CDR3 sequence reads: CASSQEGGTGGFVSYNEQFF. In DNA, the CDR3 is TGCGCCAGCAGCCAAGAGGGGGGGACAGGGGGCTTTGTCTCCTACAATGAGCAGTTCTTC.

The gene calls are TRBV19 and TRBJ2-7, with unresolved D. Germline assignment: CDR1 LNHDA and CDR2 SQIVND (reference sequence). Trimming took off 4 bases at V and 0 bases at J, with 10 bases between the two ends. There are 14 residues in the CDR3. The CDR3 DNA follows: TGTGCCAGTAGTAGCCCTAGGAGCTCCTACGAGCAGTACTTC. Its protein is CASSSPRSSYEQYF.

This sequence joins TRBV6-5 and TRBJ1-6; 7 nucleotides match TRBD1. From germline, CDR1 is MNHEY and CDR2 SVGAGI. The trim removed 5 bases at V and 6 bases at J, leaving 4 bases unmatched. The CDR3 runs 14 residues. The CDR3 nucleotides are TGTGCCAGCAGTCAGGGGGTAGGTAATTCACCCCTCCACTTT. This gives the protein CASSQGVGNSPLHF.

This clone came up once. CDR3 loop: CAWSVTGPYYNEQFF. The CDR3 DNA is TGTGCCTGGAGCGTTACCGGTCCCTACTACAATGAGCAGTTCTTC. V is TRBV30 and J is TRBJ2-1; the D is unclear. Germline CDR1 and CDR2: GTSNPN and SVGIG (reference sequence). The CDR3 consists of 15 residues. V dropped 3 bases and J dropped 3 bases, with 15 bases sitting between them.

The chain carries TRBV11-3 and TRBJ2-3, with TRBD2 matching over 15 bases. This CDR3 comprises 16 residues. CDR1 is SGHNT and CDR2 is YENEEA in the germline V gene. The V segment lost 5 bases and the J segment 8 bases; nucleotides outside the gene matches: 8. As DNA, the CDR3 is TGTGCCAGCAGCCCGGGACTAGCGGGGGGCAAAACTACGCAGTATTTT. It yields the protein CASSPGLAGGKTTQYF.